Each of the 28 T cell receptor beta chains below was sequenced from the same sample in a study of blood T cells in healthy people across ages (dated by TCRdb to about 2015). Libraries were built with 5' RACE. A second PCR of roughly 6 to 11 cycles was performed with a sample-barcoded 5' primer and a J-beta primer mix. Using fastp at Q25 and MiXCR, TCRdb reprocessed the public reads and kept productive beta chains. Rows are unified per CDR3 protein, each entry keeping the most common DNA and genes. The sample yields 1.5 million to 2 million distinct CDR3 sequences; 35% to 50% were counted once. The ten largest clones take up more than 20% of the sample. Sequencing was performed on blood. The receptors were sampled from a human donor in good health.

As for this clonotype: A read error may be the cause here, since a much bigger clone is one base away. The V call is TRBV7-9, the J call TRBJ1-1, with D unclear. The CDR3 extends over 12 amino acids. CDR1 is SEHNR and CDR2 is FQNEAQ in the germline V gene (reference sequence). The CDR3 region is CANSLQNTEAFF. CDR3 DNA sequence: TGTGCCAACAGCTTACAGAACACTGAAGCTTTCTTT.

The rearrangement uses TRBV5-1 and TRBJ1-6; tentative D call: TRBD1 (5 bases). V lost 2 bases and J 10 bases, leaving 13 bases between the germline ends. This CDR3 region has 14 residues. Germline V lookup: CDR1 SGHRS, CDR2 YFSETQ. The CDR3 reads CASSFDGHRSPLHF. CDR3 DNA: TGCGCCAGCAGCTTTGATGGCCACAGGTCACCCCTCCACTTT.

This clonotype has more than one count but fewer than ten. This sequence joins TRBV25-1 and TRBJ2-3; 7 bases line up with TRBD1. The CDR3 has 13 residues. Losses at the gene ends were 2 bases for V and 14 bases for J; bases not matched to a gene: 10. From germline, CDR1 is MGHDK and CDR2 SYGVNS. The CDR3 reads CASSERGHGSWYF. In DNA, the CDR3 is TGTGCCAGCAGTGAAAGGGGGCACGGGTCATGGTATTTT.

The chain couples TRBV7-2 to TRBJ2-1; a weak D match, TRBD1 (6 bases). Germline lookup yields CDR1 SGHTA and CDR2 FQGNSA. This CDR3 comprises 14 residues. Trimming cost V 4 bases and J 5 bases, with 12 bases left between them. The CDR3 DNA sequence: TGTGCCAGCAGCTCAGCCAGACAGGACAATGAGCAGTTCTTC. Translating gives CASSSARQDNEQFF.

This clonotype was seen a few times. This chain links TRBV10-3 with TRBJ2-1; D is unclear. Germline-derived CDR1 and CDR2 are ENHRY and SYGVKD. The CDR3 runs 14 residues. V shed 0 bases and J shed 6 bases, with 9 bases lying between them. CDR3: CAISESLEINEQFF. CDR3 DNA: TGTGCCATCAGTGAGTCGCTAGAAATCAATGAGCAGTTCTTC.

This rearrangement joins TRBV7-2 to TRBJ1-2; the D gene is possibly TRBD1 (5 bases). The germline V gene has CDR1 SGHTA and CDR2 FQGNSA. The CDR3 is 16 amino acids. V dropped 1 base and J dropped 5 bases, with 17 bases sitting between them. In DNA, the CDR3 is TGTGCCAGCAGCTTAGGAGCGGGACGGGGGGGGTATGGCTACACCTTC. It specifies CASSLGAGRGGYGYTF.

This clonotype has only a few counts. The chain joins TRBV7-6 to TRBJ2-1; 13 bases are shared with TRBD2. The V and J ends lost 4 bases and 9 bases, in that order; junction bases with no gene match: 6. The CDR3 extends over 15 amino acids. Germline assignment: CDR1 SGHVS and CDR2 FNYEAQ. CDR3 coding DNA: TGTGCCAGCAGCTGGCAGACTAGCGGGGGGAGTGAGCAGTTCTTC. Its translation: CASSWQTSGGSEQFF. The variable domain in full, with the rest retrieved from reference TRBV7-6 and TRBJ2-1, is GAGVSQSPRYKVTKRGQDVALRCDPISGHVSLYWYRQALGQGPEFLTYFNYEAQQDKSGLPNDRFSAERPEGSISTLTIQRTEQRDSAMYRCASSWQTSGGSEQFFGPGTRLTVL.

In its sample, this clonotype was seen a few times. The CDR3 region has the DNA TGTGCTAGTGGTTTTTTCCCCGCCCGACTAGCGACAGATACGCAGTATTTT. This translates into CASGFFPARLATDTQYF. V usage is TRBV12-5 and J usage is TRBJ2-3; TRBD2 aligns across 8 bases. V gave up 3 bases and J gave up 3 bases; unmatched junction bases: 11. The CDR3 is 17 amino acids. CDR1 is LGHNT, CDR2 FRNRAP, per germline.

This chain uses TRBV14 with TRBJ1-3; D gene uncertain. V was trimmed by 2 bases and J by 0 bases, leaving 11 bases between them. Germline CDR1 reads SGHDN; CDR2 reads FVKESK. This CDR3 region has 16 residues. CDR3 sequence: CASSQNSPYSGNTIYF. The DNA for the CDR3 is TGTGCCAGCAGCCAAAACAGTCCTTACTCTGGAAACACCATATATTTT. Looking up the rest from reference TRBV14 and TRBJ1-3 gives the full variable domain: EAGVTQFPSHSVIEKGQTVTLRCDPISGHDNLYWYRRVMGKEIKFLLHFVKESKQDESGMPNNRFLAERTGGTYSTLKVQPAELEDSGVYFCASSQNSPYSGNTIYFGEGSWLTVV.

The CDR3 here is CASSSGMSYGYTF. CDR3 DNA sequence: TGTGCCAGCAGCTCAGGGATGAGCTATGGCTACACCTTC. The V gene is TRBV6-2 or TRBV6-3, the J gene TRBJ1-2, with a weak D call TRBD1 (5 bases). Germline-derived CDR1 and CDR2 are MNHEY and SVGEGT. Trimming shortened V by 6 bases and J by 4 bases, and 12 bases separated the two germline ends. CDR3 length: 13 amino acids.

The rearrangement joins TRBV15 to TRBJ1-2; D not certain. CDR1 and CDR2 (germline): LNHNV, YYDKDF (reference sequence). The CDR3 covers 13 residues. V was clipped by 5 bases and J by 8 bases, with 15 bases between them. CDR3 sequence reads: CATSPSTSRGYTF. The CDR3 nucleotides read TGTGCCACCAGCCCGTCGACTTCTCGCGGCTACACCTTC.

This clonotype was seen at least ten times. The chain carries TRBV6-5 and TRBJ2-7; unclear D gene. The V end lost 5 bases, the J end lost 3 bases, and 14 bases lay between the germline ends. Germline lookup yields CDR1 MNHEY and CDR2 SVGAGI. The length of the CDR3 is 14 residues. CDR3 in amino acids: CASSPDSRGYEQYF. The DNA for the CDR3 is TGTGCCAGCAGTCCCGACTCGCGCGGCTACGAGCAGTACTTC.

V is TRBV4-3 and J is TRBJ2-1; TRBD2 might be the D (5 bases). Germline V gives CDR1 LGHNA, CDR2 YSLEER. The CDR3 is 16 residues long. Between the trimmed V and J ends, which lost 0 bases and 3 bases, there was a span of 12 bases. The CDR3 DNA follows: TGCGCCAGCAGCCAAGATATAGCGTCCAACTACAATGAGCAGTTCTTC. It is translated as CASSQDIASNYNEQFF.

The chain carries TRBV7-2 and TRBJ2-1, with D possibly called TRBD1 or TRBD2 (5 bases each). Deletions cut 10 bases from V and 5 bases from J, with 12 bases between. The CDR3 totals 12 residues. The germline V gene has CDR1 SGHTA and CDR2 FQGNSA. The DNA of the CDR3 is TGTGCCAAGACCGGGACGAACAATGAGCAGTTCTTC. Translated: CAKTGTNNEQFF.

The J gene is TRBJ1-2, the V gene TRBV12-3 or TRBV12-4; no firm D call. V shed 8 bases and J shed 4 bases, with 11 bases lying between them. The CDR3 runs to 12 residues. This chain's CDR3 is CASSDAVYGYTF. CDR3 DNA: TGTGCCAGCTCGGATGCGGTCTATGGCTACACCTTC.

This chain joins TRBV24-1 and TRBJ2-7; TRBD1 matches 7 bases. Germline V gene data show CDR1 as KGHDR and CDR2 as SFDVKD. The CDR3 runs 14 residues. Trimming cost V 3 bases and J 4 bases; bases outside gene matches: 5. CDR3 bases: TGTGCCACCAGTGATACCGGACAGGCTTACGAGCAGTACTTC. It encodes CATSDTGQAYEQYF.

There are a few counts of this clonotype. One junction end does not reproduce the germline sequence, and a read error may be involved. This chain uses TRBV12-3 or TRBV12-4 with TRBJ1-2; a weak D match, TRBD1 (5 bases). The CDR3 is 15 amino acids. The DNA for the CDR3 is TGTGCCAGCAGTTTAAAGGGTCAGGGTAACAATGGCTACACCTTC. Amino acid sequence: CASSLKGQGNNGYTF.

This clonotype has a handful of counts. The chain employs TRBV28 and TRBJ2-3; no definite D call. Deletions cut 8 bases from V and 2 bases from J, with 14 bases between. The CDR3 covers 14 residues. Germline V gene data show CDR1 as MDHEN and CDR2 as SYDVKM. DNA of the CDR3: TGTGCCAGCCGTGCCGTGGCTCCCACAGATACGCAGTATTTT. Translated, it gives CASRAVAPTDTQYF.

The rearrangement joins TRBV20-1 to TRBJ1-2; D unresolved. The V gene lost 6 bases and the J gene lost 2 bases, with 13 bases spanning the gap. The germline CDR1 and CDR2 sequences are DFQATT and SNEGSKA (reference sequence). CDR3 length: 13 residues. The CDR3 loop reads CSASPGFNYGYTF. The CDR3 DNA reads TGCAGTGCCTCCCCCGGATTCAACTATGGCTACACCTTC.

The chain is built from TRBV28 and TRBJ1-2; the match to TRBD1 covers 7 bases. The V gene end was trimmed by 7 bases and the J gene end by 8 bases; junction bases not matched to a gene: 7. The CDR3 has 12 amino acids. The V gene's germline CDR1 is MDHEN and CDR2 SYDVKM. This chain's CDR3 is CASTRGRVGYTF. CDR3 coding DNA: TGTGCCAGCACGAGGGGGCGGGTCGGCTACACCTTC.

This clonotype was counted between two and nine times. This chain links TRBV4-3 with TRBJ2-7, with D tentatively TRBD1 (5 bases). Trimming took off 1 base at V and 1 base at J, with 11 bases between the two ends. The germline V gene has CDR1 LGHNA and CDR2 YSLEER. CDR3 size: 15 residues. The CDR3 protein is CASSQGRQFSYEQYF. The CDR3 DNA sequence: TGCGCCAGCAGCCAAGGCCGACAGTTTTCCTACGAGCAGTACTTC.

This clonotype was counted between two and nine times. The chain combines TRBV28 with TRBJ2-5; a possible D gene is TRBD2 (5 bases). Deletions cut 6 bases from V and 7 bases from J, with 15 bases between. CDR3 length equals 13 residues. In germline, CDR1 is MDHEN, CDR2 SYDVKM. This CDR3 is CASSPFRGGTQYF. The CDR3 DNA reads TGTGCCAGCAGCCCCTTCCGGGGTGGGACCCAGTACTTC.

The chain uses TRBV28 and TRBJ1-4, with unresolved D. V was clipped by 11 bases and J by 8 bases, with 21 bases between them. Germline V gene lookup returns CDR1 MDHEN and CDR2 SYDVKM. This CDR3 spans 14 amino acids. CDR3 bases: TGTGCCCGCAATCGGCCGTCGGTAGGGGAAAAACTGTTTTTT. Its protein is CARNRPSVGEKLFF.

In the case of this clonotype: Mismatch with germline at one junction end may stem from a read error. The chain's CDR3 is CVSRPTARAEVNTQYF. CDR3 nucleotide sequence: TGTGTCAGCAGACCAACCGCCCGGGCCGAGGTTAATACGCAGTATTTT. This rearrangement joins TRBV12-3 or TRBV12-4 to TRBJ2-3; the D is unclear. The CDR3 length is 16 residues.

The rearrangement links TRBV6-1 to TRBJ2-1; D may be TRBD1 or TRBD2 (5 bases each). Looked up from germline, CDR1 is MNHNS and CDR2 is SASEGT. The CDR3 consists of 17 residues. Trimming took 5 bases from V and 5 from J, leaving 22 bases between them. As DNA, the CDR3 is TGTGCCAGCAGTCCCAGAATCATCCTAGGGGAGAACAATGAGCAGTTCTTC. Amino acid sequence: CASSPRIILGENNEQFF.

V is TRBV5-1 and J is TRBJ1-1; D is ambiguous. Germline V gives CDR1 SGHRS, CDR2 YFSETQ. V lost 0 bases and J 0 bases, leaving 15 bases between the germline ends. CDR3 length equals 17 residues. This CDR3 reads CASSLGPQSTVNTEAFF. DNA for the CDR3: TGCGCCAGCAGCTTGGGTCCCCAATCGACTGTGAACACTGAAGCTTTCTTT. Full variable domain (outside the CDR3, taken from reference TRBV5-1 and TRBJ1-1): KAGVTQTPRYLIKTRGQQVTLSCSPISGHRSVSWYQQTPGQGLQFLFEYFSETQRNKGNFPGRFSGRQFSNSRSEMNVSTLELGDSALYLCASSLGPQSTVNTEAFFGQGTRLTVV.

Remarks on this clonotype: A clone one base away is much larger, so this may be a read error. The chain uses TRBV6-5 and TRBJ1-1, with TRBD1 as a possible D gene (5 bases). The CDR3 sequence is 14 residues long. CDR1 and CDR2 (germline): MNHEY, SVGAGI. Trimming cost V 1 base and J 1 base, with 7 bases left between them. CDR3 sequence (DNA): TGTGCCAGCAGTTACTACGACAGGAACACTGAAGCTTTCTTT. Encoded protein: CASSYYDRNTEAFF.

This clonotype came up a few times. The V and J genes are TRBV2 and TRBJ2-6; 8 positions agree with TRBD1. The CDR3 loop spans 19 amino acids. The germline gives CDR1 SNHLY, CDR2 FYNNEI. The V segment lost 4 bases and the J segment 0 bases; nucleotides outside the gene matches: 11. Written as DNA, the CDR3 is TGTGCCAGCAGTGGGGGCTGGGGACAGGACCCCTCTGGGGCCAACGTCCTGACTTTC. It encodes CASSGGWGQDPSGANVLTF.